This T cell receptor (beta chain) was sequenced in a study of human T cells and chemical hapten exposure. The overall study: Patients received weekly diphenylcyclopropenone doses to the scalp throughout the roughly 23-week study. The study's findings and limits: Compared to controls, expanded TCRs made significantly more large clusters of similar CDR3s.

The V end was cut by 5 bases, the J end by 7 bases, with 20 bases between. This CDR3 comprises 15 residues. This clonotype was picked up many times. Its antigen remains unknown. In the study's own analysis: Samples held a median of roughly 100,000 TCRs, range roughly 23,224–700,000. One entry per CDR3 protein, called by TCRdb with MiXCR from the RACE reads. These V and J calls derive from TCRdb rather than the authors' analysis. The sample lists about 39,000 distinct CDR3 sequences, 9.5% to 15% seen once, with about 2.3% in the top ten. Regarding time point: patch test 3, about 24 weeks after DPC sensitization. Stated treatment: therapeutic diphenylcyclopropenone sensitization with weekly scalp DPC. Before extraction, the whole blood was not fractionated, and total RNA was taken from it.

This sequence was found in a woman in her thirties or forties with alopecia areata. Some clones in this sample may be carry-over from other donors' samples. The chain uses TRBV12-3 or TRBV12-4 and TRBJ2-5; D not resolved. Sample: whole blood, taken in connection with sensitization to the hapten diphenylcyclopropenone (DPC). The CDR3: CASSPKARRLGTQYF. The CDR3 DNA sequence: TGTGCCAGCAGTCCAAAGGCCCGCCGCCTGGGGACCCAGTACTTC.